A single T cell receptor (beta chain) is shown here with its context. This sample was taken from a study of shared clonotypes between healthy human individuals. Study-level background: There were three CD4 naive, three CD4 memory, two CD8 naive and one CD8 memory plates per donor.

The germline gives CDR1 MNHNS, CDR2 SASEGT. Unmatched junction bases numbered 4, after V lost 4 bases and J lost 4 bases. The CDR3 length is 16 residues. Only in-frame clones appear in the TCRdb table, and some are missing; sequencing was by immunoSEQ multiplex PCR. The sample has over 2 million clones, 95% seen once. This TCR was recovered from a man between 18 and 35 years old in good health. The chain joins TRBV6-1 to TRBJ2-2; 12 bases map to TRBD2. The source material was naive CD4+ T cells sorted from blood. Subset in this sample: CD45RA+ positively selected. CDR3 in DNA: TGTGCCAGCAGTGCCCCGGGACTAGCGGGCACCGGGGAGCTGTTTTTT. It specifies CASSAPGLAGTGELFF.